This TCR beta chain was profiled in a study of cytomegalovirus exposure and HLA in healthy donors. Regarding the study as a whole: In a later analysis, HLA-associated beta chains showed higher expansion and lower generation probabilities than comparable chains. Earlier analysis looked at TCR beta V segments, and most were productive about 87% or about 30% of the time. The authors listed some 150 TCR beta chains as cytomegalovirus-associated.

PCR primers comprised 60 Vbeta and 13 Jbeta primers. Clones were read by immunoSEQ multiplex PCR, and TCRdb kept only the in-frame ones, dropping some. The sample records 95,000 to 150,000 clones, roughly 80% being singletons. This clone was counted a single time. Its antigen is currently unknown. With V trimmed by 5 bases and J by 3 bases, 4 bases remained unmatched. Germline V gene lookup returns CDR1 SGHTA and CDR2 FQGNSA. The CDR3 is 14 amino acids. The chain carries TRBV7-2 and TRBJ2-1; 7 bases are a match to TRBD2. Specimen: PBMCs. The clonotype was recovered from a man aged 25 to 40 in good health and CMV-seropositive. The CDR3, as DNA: TGTGCCAGCAGCACAACTAGCGTCTACAATGAGCAGTTCTTC. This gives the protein CASSTTSVYNEQFF.